One sample yielded the 13 T cell receptor beta chains listed below, sequenced in a study of OX40 agonist ivuxolimab in advanced cancers. Assay: immunoSEQ multiplex PCR; the TCRdb copy retains only in-frame clones and omits some. The sample has roughly 48,000 clones, 84% seen once; the top ten hold around 1.1%. The sample consisted of CD4+ or CD8+ T cells sorted from blood, taken in a trial of the OX40 agonist ivuxolimab. These TCRs come from an adult with an advanced solid tumor such as melanoma, head and neck, liver or kidney cancer.

V and J are TRBV15 and TRBJ2-3; weak D call: TRBD1 (5 bases). Germline CDR1 and CDR2: LNHNV and YYDKDF (reference sequence). This CDR3 region has 15 residues. V lost 0 bases and J 3 bases, leaving 10 bases between the germline ends. The CDR3 here is CATSRDPRVTDTQYF. The CDR3 DNA follows: TGTGCCACCAGCAGAGATCCCAGGGTTACAGATACGCAGTATTTT. The full variable domain, in which reference TRBV15 and TRBJ2-3 provide the parts outside the CDR3, is DAMVIQNPRYQVTQFGKPVTLSCSQTLNHNVMYWYQQKSSQAPKLLFHYYDKDFNNEADTPDNFQSRRPNTSFCFLDIRSPGLGDTAMYLCATSRDPRVTDTQYFGPGTRLTVL.

This clone has only a few counts. V usage is TRBV4-2 and J usage is TRBJ2-1; D gene ambiguous. CDR1 and CDR2 from the germline V gene are LGHNA and YNFKEQ. The CDR3 sequence is 15 residues long. Trimming pared 0 bases from V and 7 bases from J, leaving 13 bases between. The CDR3, as DNA: TGTGCCAGCAGCCAAGATTGGCGGTTAGGGAATGAGCAGTTCTTC. As protein: CASSQDWRLGNEQFF.

J is TRBJ1-1 and V is TRBV6-6; D ambiguous. The CDR3 is made up of 14 amino acids. The germline V gene has CDR1 MNHNY and CDR2 SVGAGI (reference sequence). Between the trimmed V and J ends, which lost 0 bases and 0 bases, there was a span of 5 bases. The CDR3 DNA follows: TGTGCCAGCAGTTACTCGGGTTTGAACACTGAAGCTTTCTTT. Its protein product is CASSYSGLNTEAFF.

This clone was counted once. The J gene is TRBJ1-1, the V gene TRBV4-1; D is perhaps TRBD1 (6 bases). The CDR3 sequence is 18 residues long. The V and J ends lost 3 bases and 4 bases respectively, with 24 bases between them. CDR1 and CDR2 from the germline V gene are MGHRA and YSYEKL. The CDR3 sequence: CASSHKGATGTLSTEAFF. The CDR3 DNA reads TGCGCCAGCAGCCACAAAGGTGCTACAGGGACTCTATCCACTGAAGCTTTCTTT.

V and J are TRBV10-1 and TRBJ2-5; TRBD1 matches 10 bases. There are 16 residues in the CDR3. Germline lookup yields CDR1 WNHNN and CDR2 SYGVQD (reference sequence). Trimming at V came to 0 bases and at J to 5 bases, leaving 6 bases not matched to a gene. CDR3 coding DNA: TGCGCCAGCAGTGAGTCTGAGACAGGGGGCCTCGAGACCCAGTACTTC. Its translation: CASSESETGGLETQYF.

The count of this clone is one. The V gene is TRBV18, the J gene TRBJ2-3, with D maybe TRBD2 (6 bases). CDR3 length equals 16 residues. The V end lost 0 bases, the J end lost 3 bases, and 13 bases lay between the germline ends. The germline V gene encodes CDR1 KGHSH and CDR2 LQKENI. In DNA, the CDR3 is TGTGCCAGCTCACCACCCGTCGGGACTCTTACAGATACGCAGTATTTT. Its protein is CASSPPVGTLTDTQYF.

The chain is built from TRBV6-5 and TRBJ1-1; possibly TRBD1 for D (5 bases). This CDR3 is 11 amino acids long. The germline V gene encodes CDR1 MNHEY and CDR2 SVGAGI. Trimming removed 7 bases from V and 5 bases from J, with 8 bases in between. The CDR3 protein is CASIQGTEAFF. The CDR3 bases are TGTGCCAGCATTCAGGGAACTGAAGCTTTCTTT.

This clone was seen only once. The gene calls are TRBV5-1 and TRBJ2-3; D is perhaps TRBD1 (5 bases). Trimming took 5 bases from V and 1 from J, leaving 23 bases between them. This CDR3 region has 18 residues. Per germline, CDR1 SGHRS and CDR2 YFSETQ. CDR3 coding DNA: TGCGCCAGCAGTGTGCAGGGTCCCCGTGCTTTTGGCACAGATACGCAGTATTTT. It specifies CASSVQGPRAFGTDTQYF.

This clone has just a few counts. The CDR3 DNA sequence: TGTGCCACCAGCAGAGATGGGGAGAACAATCAGCCCCAGCATTTT. It yields the protein CATSRDGENNQPQHF. This sequence joins TRBV15 and TRBJ1-5; D not resolved. This CDR3 region has 15 residues. Trimming shortened V by 0 bases and J by 3 bases, and 9 bases separated the two germline ends. Germline lookup yields CDR1 LNHNV and CDR2 YYDKDF (reference sequence).

V gene TRBV6-5 combines with J gene TRBJ1-4; no clear D. The V gene lost 5 bases and the J gene lost 0 bases, with 7 bases spanning the gap. CDR1 MNHEY and CDR2 SVGAGI come from the germline V gene. The CDR3 contains 14 residues. CDR3 DNA: TGTGCCAGCAGTAACACGGCAACTAATGAAAAACTGTTTTTT. This sequence encodes CASSNTATNEKLFF.

J is TRBJ1-2 and V is TRBV11-2; a possible D gene is TRBD1 (5 bases). Trimming removed 8 bases from V and 5 bases from J, with 18 bases in between. Germline V gives CDR1 SGHAT, CDR2 FQNNGV. CDR3 size: 14 residues. CDR3 in DNA: TGTGCCAGCTCCAATAGCGCAGGGCCTTATGGCTACACCTTC. It encodes CASSNSAGPYGYTF.

The J gene is TRBJ1-5, the V gene TRBV5-6, with TRBD1 as a possible D gene (5 bases). Germline-derived CDR1 and CDR2 are SGHDT and YYEEEE. The CDR3 runs to 17 residues. The ends were cut back, 2 bases at V and 0 bases at J, with 15 bases in the middle. The CDR3 sequence is CASSFRGAGYSNQPQHF. In DNA form, the CDR3 reads TGTGCCAGCAGCTTTCGAGGGGCGGGGTATAGCAATCAGCCCCAGCATTTT.

The rearrangement joins TRBV5-6 to TRBJ1-4, with unresolved D. Germline V gene sequence: CDR1 SGHDT, CDR2 YYEEEE. V was shortened by 3 bases and J by 8 bases, with 8 bases between the two germline ends. The CDR3 contains 12 residues. Written as DNA, the CDR3 is TGTGCCAGCAGCTCCGGGATAGAAAAACTGTTTTTT. Its protein is CASSSGIEKLFF.